The present entry profiles one T cell receptor beta chain with its context. V dropped 1 base and J dropped 6 bases, with 6 bases sitting between them. This CDR3 comprises 12 residues. The germline V gene encodes CDR1 SGHVS and CDR2 FQNEAQ. Libraries were made from RNA as TCR cDNA, using a modified protocol. One entry per CDR3 protein results from TCRdb running MiXCR on the 5' RACE reads. Of 300,000 to 450,000 distinct CDR3 sequences listed, roughly 27% are singletons. The sample is drawn from a study of identical twins' blood T cells. The three twin pairs were reared together, likely meeting the same infections.

The source is a woman aged 18 to 55 in good health. The V and J genes are TRBV7-8 and TRBJ1-2; D not certain. Sequenced sample: PBMCs. The CDR3 loop reads CASSLDRNGYTF. DNA of the CDR3: TGTGCCAGCAGCTTAGACAGAAATGGCTACACCTTC.